Here is one T cell receptor (beta chain) with its context. The data are from a study of T cell responses to AZD1222 COVID-19 vaccine. The CDR3 runs to 14 residues. The germline CDR1 and CDR2 sequences are LGHNA and YNFKEQ. The V gene lost 0 bases and the J gene lost 0 bases, with 4 bases spanning the gap. Sequencing was performed with immunoSEQ multiplex PCR; in TCRdb, only in-frame clones are kept and a portion is missing. Here the sample spans almost 70,000 clones, 75% to 90% being singletons. This TCR was sampled from an adult who received the AZD1222 COVID-19 vaccine. This sequence joins TRBV4-2 and TRBJ2-3; D is ambiguous. The sequencing used peripheral blood, collected 28 days after the second AZD1222 dose. This CDR3 is CASSQDSSTDTQYF. CDR3 nucleotide sequence: TGTGCCAGCAGCCAAGACTCCAGCACAGATACGCAGTATTTT.